The rows below give T cell receptor beta chains drawn from one sample of a study of a mutant IDH1 vaccine in newly diagnosed glioma. No antigen has been assigned to these receptors. The data were produced by immunoSEQ multiplex PCR, yet TCRdb's version contains in-frame clones alone and is incomplete. The sample has 24,000 or so clones; approximately 81% are singletons. The sample was PBMCs, taken from a glioma patient whose treatment included an IDH1 peptide vaccine. These receptor sequences come from a man in his forties with glioma. Both conserved end residues are part of each CDR3. Each record gives: D gene, J gene, V gene, clone size, CDR3 protein, CDR3 DNA. D genes are given only for firm matches. Part of the rows lack a size; the others show once, few, many or a class for expanded clones.

>TRBD2|TRBJ2-5|TRBV6-5|NA
CASSYFSGETQYF
TGTGCCAGCAGTTACTTTAGCGGGGAGACCCAGTACTTC
>NA|TRBJ2-1|TRBV29-1|NA
CSVDGDTYNEQFF
TGCAGCGTTGATGGGGACACCTACAATGAGCAGTTCTTC
>NA|TRBJ1-2|TRBV7-3|NA
CASSLGKGGVGYTF
TGTGCCAGCAGCTTGGGTAAAGGGGGAGTTGGCTACACCTTC
>NA|TRBJ1-4|TRBV19|NA
CASSPWDETLKLFF
TGTGCCAGTAGTCCCTGGGACGAGACCCTCAAACTGTTTTTT
>NA|TRBJ2-7|TRBV19|NA
CASSPPGRPLEQYF
TGTGCCAGTAGTCCTCCGGGACGGCCTCTAGAGCAGTACTTC
>TRBD1|TRBJ1-1|TRBV7-9|few
CASSLRTGGRLTEAFF
TGTGCCAGCAGCCTTAGGACAGGGGGCCGACTCACTGAAGCTTTCTTT
>NA|TRBJ2-3|TRBV6-1|once
CAILSWGASTDTQYF
TGTGCCATCCTATCATGGGGAGCCAGCACAGATACGCAGTATTTT
>NA|TRBJ2-2|TRBV28|NA
CASSSPSGRTGPGELFF
TGTGCCAGCAGTTCCCCAAGTGGGAGGACCGGTCCCGGGGAGCTGTTTTTT
>NA|TRBJ2-3|TRBV25-1|NA
CASSPTGFSSTDTQYF
TGTGCCAGCAGTCCAACTGGTTTTTCTAGCACAGATACGCAGTATTTT
>NA|TRBJ1-3|TRBV7-9|few
CASSLGDLSGNTIYF
TGTGCCAGCAGCTTAGGGGATCTCTCTGGAAACACCATATATTTT
>TRBD1|TRBJ1-2|TRBV19|NA
CASSIGDRGHGYTF
TGTGCCAGTAGTATAGGCGACAGGGGGCACGGCTACACCTTC
>TRBD1|TRBJ1-2|TRBV7-9|NA
CASSFSRGSYGYTF
TGTGCCAGCAGCTTTAGCAGGGGGTCCTATGGCTACACCTTC
>TRBD2|TRBJ2-1|TRBV5-4|NA
CASSSGTRGYNEQFF
TGTGCCAGCAGCTCCGGGACTAGGGGCTACAATGAGCAGTTCTTC
>NA|TRBJ1-2|TRBV5-4|NA
CASSLIGRSNYGYTF
TGTGCCAGCAGCCTCATTGGACGGTCAAACTATGGCTACACCTTC
>NA|TRBJ2-7|TRBV19|NA
CASSDSGTSSYEQYF
TGTGCCAGTAGTGACAGCGGGACATCCTCCTACGAGCAGTACTTC
>TRBD1|TRBJ2-3|TRBV7-2|NA
CASSPVGATGGQYF
TGTGCCAGCAGCCCAGTTGGGGCGACAGGGGGGCAGTATTTT
>TRBD1|TRBJ2-5|TRBV5-1|NA
CASSPNSDGTAQETQYF
TGCGCCAGCAGCCCCAACTCTGACGGGACAGCACAAGAGACCCAGTACTTC
>TRBD2|TRBJ2-7|TRBV5-4|once
CASSFGSGLAAPLYF
TGTGCCAGCAGTTTTGGCTCGGGACTAGCGGCCCCTCTGTACTTC
>NA|TRBJ2-7|TRBV7-2|NA
CASSYPGGTGSYEQYF
TGTGCCAGCAGCTACCCAGGTGGTACAGGATCCTACGAGCAGTACTTC
>NA|TRBJ2-2|TRBV6-1|few
CASSDRDPRTYTGELFF
TGTGCCAGCAGTGACAGGGACCCAAGAACGTACACCGGGGAGCTGTTTTTT
>TRBD1|TRBJ2-5|TRBV2|NA
CASYRDRGTRETQYF
TGTGCCAGCTACCGGGACAGGGGAACGCGAGAGACCCAGTACTTC
>TRBD1|TRBJ1-5|TRBV28|NA
CASRGTGGNQPQHF
TGTGCCAGCAGAGGGACAGGGGGTAATCAGCCCCAGCATTTT
>NA|TRBJ2-5|TRBV19|NA
CASMPHGTIAETQYF
TGTGCCAGTATGCCACACGGGACCATCGCAGAGACCCAGTACTTC
>NA|TRBJ1-1|TRBV19|NA
CASSILDPVGRTEAFF
TGTGCCAGTAGTATACTAGATCCCGTAGGGAGGACTGAAGCTTTCTTT
>NA|TRBJ2-2|TRBV2|NA
CASSAQGPGELFF
TGTGCCAGCAGTGCGCAGGGCCCCGGGGAGCTGTTTTTT
>NA|TRBJ1-1|TRBV19|few
CASSRTGTNTEAFF
TGTGCCAGTAGTAGGACCGGGACCAACACTGAAGCTTTCTTT
>TRBD2|TRBJ2-7|TRBV18|NA
CASSSYSGSPYEQYF
TGTGCCAGCTCATCGTATAGCGGGAGTCCCTACGAGCAGTACTTC